Sequencing of this T cell receptor (beta chain) was carried out in a study of T cells and copy number aberrations in small-cell lung cancer (dated by TCRdb to the early 2020s). Regarding the research as a whole: TCR repertoire sequencing was paired with whole-exome sequencing of the same tumor regions to relate T cell metrics to mutations and copy number aberrations. Tumor TCR data were available for about 17 patients, and 12 to 15 patients had TCR data from both tumor and normal tissue.

As regards this clone: Its antigen is still unknown. Base qualities are not recorded, but no much larger clone differs from it by a single base.

Using multiplexed V- and J-gene primers, the immunoSEQ hsTCRB Kit amplified TCR-beta CDR3 regions from genomic DNA. Unique DNA barcodes were added in a second PCR, and the samples were pooled together with one negative control and one positive control. Pooled TCR-beta libraries were sequenced on an Illumina MiSeq with a 150-cycle paired-end protocol. As for how the authors treated the data: Raw sequencing data were processed by Adaptive Biotechnologies into a report with normalized, annotated TCR-beta repertoires. T-cell density was computed as TCR-beta templates normalized to usable DNA, which was estimated by amplifying housekeeping genes. Richness counted unique rearrangements, and clonality was defined as 1 minus Pielou's evenness. Entries here come from immuneACCESS through TCRdb and include only in-frame sequences with V and J called. Some clones fail to appear in such tables; in the studies checked, an unresolved V gene covers under half of the shortfall, and the cause of the remainder is unknown. V, J and clone size derive from that table, while D and trimming were established from the DNA sequence. The sample data list about 2,500 clones, and roughly 80% of these were observed just once. Over 3.5% of the sample is taken by the ten largest.

On the study overall, not on this receptor specifically: A small sample size, resulting from surgical resection being uncommon in small-cell lung cancer, limited the study, and the findings need validation. Lower T-cell density, richness and clonality were observed in tumors than in adjacent lung tissue, although the difference in density was not significant. All specimens were formalin-fixed paraffin-embedded tissue, which is known to introduce sequencing artifacts.

The donors were limited-stage small-cell lung cancer patients who had surgical resection in Hangzhou, China, between the late 2000s and the early 2020s. All donors had upfront surgery without preoperative chemotherapy or radiotherapy, and none received immunotherapy before or after surgery. In the sequenced cohort of fewer than 25 patients, every patient was either a smoker or a heavy second-hand smoker. Adjacent normal lung tissue was taken at least 2 cm away from the tumor margin, and two pathologists confirmed morphologically that the tissue was free of malignant cells. The study used multi-region TCR-beta sequencing of resected limited-stage small-cell lung cancers together with tumor-adjacent lung tissue to characterize T cell repertoire heterogeneity. Genomic DNA was extracted from FFPE tissue using the AllPrep DNA/RNA FFPE Kit (Qiagen). The germline V gene (reference sequence) provides CDR1 MNHEY and CDR2 SMNVEV. Trimmed from V: 7 bases; trimmed from J: 2 bases; junction bases lacking a gene match: 7. Its CDR3 holds 16 amino acids, cysteine through phenylalanine. CDR3 DNA is the only sequence kept; it has 48 bases, read in frame from the first base.

Sequencing was carried out using normal tissue next to the tumor. This clonotype originated in a man aged 40-49 years with small cell lung cancer. The chain links TRBV27 with TRBJ2-5, with 13 middle bases fitting TRBD2. The CDR3 protein: CASTRTSGGRQETQYF. The bases are TGTGCCAGCACCCGGACTAGCGGGGGTCGTCAAGAGACCCAGTACTTC.